This passage covers 13 T cell receptor beta chains from one sample sequenced in a study of cytomegalovirus exposure and HLA in healthy donors. A multiplex PCR was run with 60 Vbeta primers and 13 Jbeta primers. Repertoires were generated with immunoSEQ multiplex PCR, while TCRdb's copy carries only in-frame clones and drops some. The sample consists of under 130,000 clones, around 77% of them appearing once. Material: PBMCs. Receptors originate from a man aged 45-65 years in good health and CMV-seropositive.

This clone appeared once. The rearrangement joins TRBV7-6 to TRBJ2-5, with 7 bases aligning to TRBD2. There are 16 residues in the CDR3. The germline V gene encodes CDR1 SGHVS and CDR2 FNYEAQ. Losses at the gene ends were 1 base for V and 2 bases for J; bases not matched to a gene: 7. CDR3 nucleotide sequence: TGTGCCAGCAGCTTAGGCCCCCCGGGGGGACAAGAGACCCAGTACTTC. Its protein product is CASSLGPPGGQETQYF.

V usage is TRBV30 and J usage is TRBJ1-1, with a possible D match to TRBD1 (6 bases). V lost 0 bases, J lost 1 base, and 9 bases lay in between. CDR1 GTSNPN and CDR2 SVGIG come from the germline V gene (reference sequence). This CDR3 region has 14 residues. CDR3 sequence (DNA): TGTGCCTGGAGTGTATTACAGGGGAACACTGAAGCTTTCTTT. Translation gives CAWSVLQGNTEAFF.

The chain couples TRBV28 to TRBJ1-5, with TRBD1 matching 8 bases. J lost 5 bases, V lost 3 bases, and 6 bases had no gene match. CDR1 and CDR2 (germline): MDHEN, SYDVKM. CDR3 length: 15 amino acids. As DNA, the CDR3 is TGTGCCAGCAGTTTGGCTCAGGGGGCTTATCAGCCCCAGCATTTT. This translates into CASSLAQGAYQPQHF. Looking up the rest from reference TRBV28 and TRBJ1-5 gives the full variable domain: DVKVTQSSRYLVKRTGEKVFLECVQDMDHENMFWYRQDPGLGLRLIYFSYDVKMKEKGDIPEGYSVSREKKERFSLILESASTNQTSMYLCASSLAQGAYQPQHFGDGTRLSIL.

The chain uses TRBV27 and TRBJ2-2, with 8 positions matching TRBD2. The V and J ends lost 5 bases and 7 bases, in that order; junction bases with no gene match: 15. CDR1 MNHEY and CDR2 SMNVEV come from the germline V gene (reference sequence). CDR3 length equals 17 residues. CDR3: CASSKNPGLGSIGELFF. The CDR3 DNA is TGTGCCAGCAGTAAGAATCCGGGACTAGGCTCAATCGGGGAGCTGTTTTTT.

The chain recombines TRBV15 with TRBJ2-7; 11 bases are shared with TRBD1. CDR1 is LNHNV and CDR2 is YYDKDF in the germline V gene (reference sequence). V was pared by 3 bases and J by 3 bases, with 4 bases of the junction left unmatched. The CDR3 is made up of 15 amino acids. The CDR3 region has the DNA TGTGCCACCAGCAGGTACGGGACAGGGGGCTACGAGCAGTACTTC. Translation: CATSRYGTGGYEQYF.

V usage is TRBV19 and J usage is TRBJ2-7; a weak D match, TRBD2 (5 bases). The CDR3 runs 13 residues. Trimming stripped 7 bases from V and 7 bases from J, with 17 bases between. Germline V gives CDR1 LNHDA, CDR2 SQIVND (reference sequence). CDR3 loop: CASNLLGVTEQYF. The CDR3 DNA reads as TGTGCCAGTAATCTTCTGGGAGTAACGGAGCAGTACTTC.

The chain carries TRBV27 and TRBJ2-7, with D possibly matching TRBD2 (5 bases). Germline loops: CDR1 MNHEY, CDR2 SMNVEV (reference sequence). This CDR3 is built from 17 residues. V gave up 3 bases and J gave up 6 bases, with 24 bases separating them. The CDR3 DNA sequence: TGTGCCAGCAGTTTGCAACCCGGACTGCGTGGAACTGGCGAGCAGTACTTC. Translating it yields CASSLQPGLRGTGEQYF.

This chain joins TRBV15 and TRBJ1-2; D perhaps matches TRBD1 (5 bases). Germline-derived CDR1 and CDR2 are LNHNV and YYDKDF (reference sequence). The CDR3 spans 15 residues. Deletions cut 1 base from V and 7 bases from J, with 16 bases between. CDR3 sequence: CATSRGAGLLSGYTF. For the CDR3, the DNA is TGTGCCACCAGCAGAGGGGCGGGGCTGCTGAGTGGCTACACCTTC.

This clone was picked up a small number of times. The chain carries TRBV6-1 and TRBJ2-7; TRBD2 agrees at 7 bases. After removal of 10 bases from V and 3 bases from J, the junction contained 12 bases not matched to a gene. CDR3 length: 14 residues. Looked up from germline, CDR1 is MNHNS and CDR2 is SASEGT. CDR3 nucleotides: TGTGCCACGCTATCACTAGCGCGTTACTACGAGCAGTACTTC. This translates into CATLSLARYYEQYF.

This chain uses TRBV5-1 with TRBJ1-2; maybe TRBD1 (5 bases). Looked up from germline, CDR1 is SGHRS and CDR2 is YFSETQ. With 0 bases removed from V and 8 bases from J, the gap between germline ends came to 11 bases. The CDR3 contains 13 residues. The CDR3 DNA is TGCGCCAGCAGCTTGGGACAGCTAGAAGGCTACACCTTC. Its translation is CASSLGQLEGYTF.

The chain joins TRBV28 to TRBJ2-4, with TRBD2 as a possible D gene (6 bases). Deletions cut 9 bases from V and 3 bases from J, with 15 bases between. The CDR3 extends over 14 amino acids. Germline-derived CDR1 and CDR2 are MDHEN and SYDVKM. In DNA form, the CDR3 reads TGTGCCAGTCATCCGGGGGAGCTCAAAAACATTCAGTACTTC. Protein sequence: CASHPGELKNIQYF. Full variable domain (rest looked up from reference TRBV28 and TRBJ2-4): DVKVTQSSRYLVKRTGEKVFLECVQDMDHENMFWYRQDPGLGLRLIYFSYDVKMKEKGDIPEGYSVSREKKERFSLILESASTNQTSMYLCASHPGELKNIQYFGAGTRLSVL.

This sequence joins TRBV9 and TRBJ2-2; the match to TRBD1 covers 7 bases. This CDR3 has 16 residues. Germline values: CDR1 SGDLS, CDR2 YYNGEE. Trimming removed 10 bases from V and 0 bases from J; junction bases left unmatched: 12. In nucleotides, the CDR3 is TGTGCCGGATTTACAGGGGTTTTTGCGAACACCGGGGAGCTGTTTTTT. The encoded protein is CAGFTGVFANTGELFF.

V usage is TRBV7-3 and J usage is TRBJ1-5; D gene uncertain. CDR1 is SGHTA, CDR2 FQGTGA, per germline. This CDR3 region has 16 residues. V was pared by 1 base and J by 5 bases, with 15 bases between. CDR3 loop: CASSLMGRLNDQPQHF. CDR3 nucleotide sequence: TGTGCCAGCAGCTTAATGGGCCGGCTTAACGATCAGCCCCAGCATTTT.